A selection of T cell receptor beta chains follows, all from one sample in a study of T cell changes during pregnancy in multiple sclerosis. The data were produced by immunoSEQ multiplex PCR, yet TCRdb's version contains in-frame clones alone and is incomplete. The sample holds about 43,000 clones; approximately 91% are singletons and the top ten take about 1.5%. Sequenced: PBMCs (not recorded whether the cells were cultured). These receptors all stem from a female donor with multiple sclerosis, enrolled in a pregnancy study. Each CDR3 is given with its conserved first and last residue. The D gene is left open where the match is weak. Size values are once, few and many counts, or a class for expanded clones, and some rows have none.

d_call	clone_size	v_call	j_call	cdr3_aa	cdr3_nt
TRBD2	.	TRBV5-1	TRBJ2-1	CASSDRLAGLSLAQFF	TGCGCCAGCAGCGACCGACTAGCGGGTTTGTCCCTGGCGCAGTTCTTC
.	.	TRBV4-1	TRBJ2-1	CASSQGDGYNEQFF	TGCGCCAGCAGCCAAGGGGACGGCTACAATGAGCAGTTCTTC
TRBD2	.	TRBV27	TRBJ2-7	CASSLGLAGPEQYF	TGTGCCAGCAGTCTCGGACTAGCGGGTCCGGAGCAGTACTTC
.	.	TRBV6-5	TRBJ1-1	CASSYSKYLGNTEAFF	TGTGCCAGCAGTTACTCAAAATATTTGGGGAACACTGAAGCTTTCTTT
.	once	TRBV19	TRBJ2-7	CASSHRDVYEQYF	TGTGCCAGTAGTCACCGGGATGTCTACGAGCAGTACTTC
.	.	TRBV7-9	TRBJ1-5	CASGFNQPQHF	TGTGCCTCCGGCTTCAATCAGCCCCAGCATTTT
.	.	TRBV10-3	TRBJ2-1	CAISGRDTKTYNEQFF	TGTGCCATCAGTGGCCGGGACACAAAAACCTACAATGAGCAGTTCTTC
.	once	TRBV30	TRBJ1-1	CAWGRNTEAFF	TGTGCCTGGGGGAGGAACACTGAAGCTTTCTTT
.	.	TRBV6-1	TRBJ2-7	CASSGQDSSYEQYF	TGTGCCAGCAGTGGACAGGACAGCTCCTACGAGCAGTACTTC
.	.	TRBV5-1	TRBJ1-4	CASSLGRGRGNEKLFF	TGCGCCAGCAGCTTGGGGCGGGGACGGGGAAATGAAAAACTGTTTTTT
TRBD1	.	TRBV7-2	TRBJ2-7	CASSLEAQGAYYEQYF	TGTGCCAGCAGCTTAGAAGCCCAGGGGGCGTATTACGAGCAGTACTTC
.	.	TRBV5-3	TRBJ2-1	CARSSGRGPTGLYSYNEQFF	TGTGCCAGAAGCTCCGGAAGGGGACCCACCGGCCTATACTCCTACAATGAGCAGTTCTTC
TRBD1	.	TRBV6-1	TRBJ2-5	CASSGTGVETQYF	TGTGCCAGCAGTGGGACAGGGGTGGAGACCCAGTACTTC
.	.	TRBV6-5	TRBJ1-5	CASSYSQGAGGQHF	TGTGCCAGCAGTTACTCACAGGGTGCGGGGGGCCAGCATTTT
TRBD1	.	TRBV10-3	TRBJ2-7	CATLGTGYAYEQYF	TGTGCCACCCTAGGGACAGGATATGCCTACGAGCAGTACTTC
TRBD1	.	TRBV5-8	TRBJ2-5	CASSLGTGGEETQYF	TGTGCCAGCAGCCTGGGGACAGGGGGCGAAGAGACCCAGTACTTC
.	.	TRBV28	TRBJ1-2	CASSFSRVGGYTF	TGTGCCAGCAGTTTCTCCAGGGTAGGTGGCTACACCTTC
.	.	TRBV4-1	TRBJ2-7	CASSQDLTAPVEQYF	TGCGCCAGCAGCCAAGATTTAACGGCCCCGGTCGAGCAGTACTTC
.	.	TRBV4-2	TRBJ1-1	CASSREANTEAFF	TGTGCCAGCAGCCGGGAGGCGAACACTGAAGCTTTCTTT
.	.	TRBV11-3	TRBJ1-1	CASSGGRNTEAFF	TGTGCCAGCAGTGGGGGGCGGAACACTGAAGCTTTCTTT
TRBD1	.	TRBV5-1	TRBJ1-3	CASSLEGAARSGNTIYF	TGCGCCAGCAGCTTGGAGGGGGCCGCGAGATCTGGAAACACCATATATTTT
.	.	TRBV6-5	TRBJ1-2	CASSYGNQWGYTF	TGTGCCAGCAGTTATGGAAACCAATGGGGCTACACCTTC
TRBD2	.	TRBV4-1	TRBJ2-7	CASSPFGLAGSYEQYF	TGCGCCAGCAGCCCTTTCGGACTAGCGGGATCCTACGAGCAGTACTTC
TRBD2	.	TRBV7-2	TRBJ2-1	CASSLNSWAGEGSYNEQFF	TGTGCCAGCAGCTTAAATTCTTGGGCGGGAGAGGGCTCCTACAATGAGCAGTTCTTC
TRBD1	.	TRBV5-8	TRBJ2-3	CASSRPDRETFRTDTQYF	TGTGCCAGCAGCCGGCCCGACAGGGAAACTTTTCGGACAGATACGCAGTATTTT
TRBD1	once	TRBV4-3	TRBJ1-5	CASSQAAGGHQPQHF	TGCGCCAGCAGCCAAGCGGCAGGGGGCCATCAGCCCCAGCATTTT
.	.	TRBV5-1	TRBJ2-7	CASNFGDSYEQYF	TGCGCCAGCAACTTTGGGGATAGCTACGAGCAGTACTTC
TRBD2	once	TRBV19	TRBJ2-1	CASSIPTSANNEQFF	TGTGCCAGTAGTATTCCCACTAGCGCTAATAATGAGCAGTTCTTC
.	.	TRBV5-1	TRBJ1-1	CASSFIEGVEAFF	TGCGCCAGCAGCTTCATTGAGGGGGTTGAAGCTTTCTTT
TRBD2	.	TRBV9	TRBJ2-1	CASSVVSGRADEQFF	TGTGCCAGCAGCGTTGTTAGCGGGAGGGCCGATGAGCAGTTCTTC
TRBD2	.	TRBV5-1	TRBJ2-3	CASSRSSGRALDTQYF	TGCGCCAGCAGCAGATCTAGCGGGAGGGCCCTGGATACGCAGTATTTT
TRBD2	.	TRBV5-1	TRBJ2-5	CASSLGNQRGETQYF	TGCGCCAGCAGCTTGGGAAACCAGCGGGGGGAGACCCAGTACTTC
TRBD1	.	TRBV11-2	TRBJ1-5	CASSLGQGHQPQHF	TGTGCCAGCAGCTTAGGACAGGGGCATCAGCCCCAGCATTTT
.	few	TRBV5-4	TRBJ1-2	CASSLNQEIDYGYTF	TGTGCCAGCAGCTTGAATCAGGAGATCGACTATGGCTACACCTTC
.	.	TRBV30	TRBJ1-5	CACGPGGDQPQHF	TGTGCCTGCGGTCCTGGGGGGGATCAGCCCCAGCATTTT
TRBD1	.	TRBV2	TRBJ1-2	CASSGQGLANYGYTF	TGTGCCAGCAGTGGACAGGGTTTAGCTAACTATGGCTACACCTTC
TRBD2	.	TRBV27	TRBJ2-1	CASSLRLAGDEQFF	TGTGCCAGCAGTTTAAGACTAGCGGGAGACGAGCAGTTCTTC